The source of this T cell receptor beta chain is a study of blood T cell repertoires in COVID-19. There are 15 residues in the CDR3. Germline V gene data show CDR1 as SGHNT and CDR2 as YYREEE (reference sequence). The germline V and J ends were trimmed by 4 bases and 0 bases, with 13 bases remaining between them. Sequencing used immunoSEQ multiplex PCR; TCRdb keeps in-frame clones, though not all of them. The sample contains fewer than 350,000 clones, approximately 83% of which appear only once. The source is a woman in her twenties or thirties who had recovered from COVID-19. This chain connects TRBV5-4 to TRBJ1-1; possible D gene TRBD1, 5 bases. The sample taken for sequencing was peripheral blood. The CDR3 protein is CASSLDSQLNTEAFF. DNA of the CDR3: TGTGCCAGCAGCCTAGACAGCCAATTGAACACTGAAGCTTTCTTT.